These 27 T cell receptor beta chains came from one sample sequenced in a study of CD8 T cells in Susac syndrome. The RNA, roughly 0.5 to 1 ug, was put through reverse transcription using random hexamers. MiXCR, applied by TCRdb to the immunoSEQ multiplex PCR reads, yields one record per CDR3 protein. The sample shows some 260,000 distinct CDR3 sequences, over 85% of them seen only once. Sequencing was performed on CD4+ T cells from PBMCs. These receptor sequences come from a human donor with multiple sclerosis.

This chain connects TRBV3-1 to TRBJ2-5; 7 bases align to TRBD2. The ends lost 4 bases at V and 5 bases at J; junction bases unmatched: 7. Germline V gene data show CDR1 as LGHDT and CDR2 as YNNKEL (reference sequence). The CDR3 covers 14 residues. The CDR3 is CASSPSMGGETQYF. The CDR3 region has the DNA TGTGCCAGCAGCCCTTCTATGGGGGGGGAGACCCAGTACTTC.

The chain links TRBV15 to TRBJ1-1; 10 bases map to TRBD1. V shed 3 bases, J shed 4 bases, and the junction held 5 bases outside the gene matches. Germline values: CDR1 LNHNV, CDR2 YYDKDF (reference sequence). The CDR3 has 15 residues. The CDR3 reads CATSRAGTGVTEAFF. Written as DNA, the CDR3 is TGTGCCACCAGCAGGGCCGGGACAGGGGTCACTGAAGCTTTCTTT.

This chain joins TRBV7-3 and TRBJ1-1; D not resolved. Germline values: CDR1 SGHTA, CDR2 FQGTGA. CDR3 length equals 13 residues. V lost 0 bases and J 4 bases, leaving 6 bases between the germline ends. The CDR3 spells CASSLTLSTEAFF. The CDR3 bases are TGTGCCAGCAGCTTAACCCTATCCACTGAAGCTTTCTTT.

The chain is built from TRBV4-2 and TRBJ2-2; TRBD1 is a possible D gene (5 bases). This CDR3 has 15 amino acids. Germline values: CDR1 LGHNA, CDR2 YNFKEQ. Trimming pared 5 bases from V and 2 bases from J, leaving 12 bases between. CDR3: CASSSDIGNTGELFF. For the CDR3, the DNA is TGTGCCAGCAGCTCGGACATCGGAAACACCGGGGAGCTGTTTTTT.

The J gene is TRBJ2-5, the V gene TRBV20-1; D is unclear. Germline CDR1 and CDR2: DFQATT and SNEGSKA (reference sequence). Trimming shortened V by 5 bases and J by 0 bases, and 7 bases separated the two germline ends. The CDR3 has 12 amino acids. CDR3 sequence reads: CSAFPYQETQYF. The CDR3 coding sequence is TGCAGTGCTTTCCCGTACCAAGAGACCCAGTACTTC.

The chain recombines TRBV18 with TRBJ2-7; no firm D call. Germline CDR1 reads KGHSH; CDR2 reads LQKENI. The CDR3 consists of 11 residues. The V end lost 6 bases, the J end lost 6 bases, and 9 bases lay between the germline ends. The CDR3 coding sequence is TGTGCCAGCTCCCCCGGCGGCGAGCAGTACGTC. The encoded protein is CASSPGGEQYV.

V and J are TRBV12-3 or TRBV12-4 and TRBJ1-6; 7 bases line up with TRBD1. V gave up 8 bases and J gave up 8 bases; unmatched junction bases: 6. This CDR3 has 13 residues. CDR3 coding DNA: TGTGCCAGCCAGAGGACAGGCGATTCACCCCTCCACTTT. Amino acids: CASQRTGDSPLHF.

V usage is TRBV29-1 and J usage is TRBJ2-1; a possible D gene is TRBD2 (5 bases). With 4 bases removed from V and 6 bases from J, the gap between germline ends came to 10 bases. The CDR3 spans 12 residues. Germline V gene sequence: CDR1 SQVTM, CDR2 ANQGSEA. Here the CDR3 reads CSVVRVGNEQFF. CDR3 nucleotide sequence: TGCAGCGTTGTGAGGGTGGGCAATGAGCAGTTCTTC.

This clonotype came up a few times. V is TRBV6-2 or TRBV6-3 and J is TRBJ1-1; D uncertain. This CDR3 has 13 amino acids. Trimming took 4 bases from V and 1 from J, leaving 7 bases between them. The germline V gene has CDR1 MNHEY and CDR2 SVGEGT. The CDR3 sequence: CASSFERNTEAFF. The CDR3 DNA is TGTGCCAGCAGTTTCGAACGGAACACTGAAGCTTTCTTT.

J is TRBJ2-7 and V is TRBV6-5; 8 bases map to TRBD2. The CDR3 consists of 12 residues. The germline CDR1 and CDR2 sequences are MNHEY and SVGAGI. V trimming: 6 bases; J trimming: 2 bases; junction bases outside the gene matches: 0. The CDR3 DNA reads as TGTGCCAGCAGGGGACTAGCCTACGAGCAGTACTTC. The encoded protein is CASRGLAYEQYF.

The V and J genes are TRBV20-1 and TRBJ2-5, with D possibly TRBD2 on 6 matching bases. Germline V lookup: CDR1 DFQATT, CDR2 SNEGSKA (reference sequence). The V end was cut by 0 bases, the J end by 1 base, with 12 bases between. The CDR3 contains 15 residues. This CDR3 reads CSARDAGQFQETQYF. For the CDR3, the DNA is TGCAGTGCTAGAGATGCGGGGCAGTTCCAAGAGACCCAGTACTTC.

The chain couples TRBV30 to TRBJ2-5, with TRBD2 matching 10 bases. Germline V CDR1 and CDR2: GTSNPN, SVGIG (reference sequence). Trimming cost V 4 bases and J 5 bases; bases outside gene matches: 7. The CDR3 runs 14 residues. The DNA for the CDR3 is TGTGCCTGGACTAGCGGGAGCGACAGGGAGACCCAGTACTTC. Translation: CAWTSGSDRETQYF.

The chain has TRBV9 and TRBJ1-2, with D possibly TRBD1 on 6 matching bases. This CDR3 has 14 residues. The V gene lost 3 bases and the J gene lost 4 bases, with 13 bases spanning the gap. Germline lookup yields CDR1 SGDLS and CDR2 YYNGEE. The chain's CDR3 is CASSAAGASYGYTF. CDR3 coding DNA: TGTGCCAGCAGCGCCGCAGGGGCCTCCTATGGCTACACCTTC.

The chain recombines TRBV7-8 with TRBJ2-5; D may match TRBD1 or TRBD2 (6 bases each). Trimming removed 2 bases from V and 4 bases from J, with 20 bases in between. Germline V gene sequence: CDR1 SGHVS, CDR2 FQNEAQ. The CDR3 contains 17 residues. This chain's CDR3 is CASSLLITGAGIETQYF. The CDR3, as DNA: TGTGCCAGCAGCTTACTGATCACGGGGGCCGGGATAGAGACCCAGTACTTC.

V and J are TRBV13 and TRBJ1-2; 12 nucleotides align to TRBD1. CDR3 length: 15 amino acids. Germline-derived CDR1 and CDR2 are PRHDT and FYEKMQ (reference sequence). The V segment lost 0 bases and the J segment 8 bases; nucleotides outside the gene matches: 4. CDR3 nucleotides: TGTGCCAGCAGCTTAGGATTGGGACAGGGGGCCGGCTACACCTTC. It codes for CASSLGLGQGAGYTF.

This chain links TRBV10-3 with TRBJ2-5; 10 nucleotides line up with TRBD2. V shed 6 bases, J shed 5 bases, and the junction held 6 bases outside the gene matches. Germline loops: CDR1 ENHRY, CDR2 SYGVKD. There are 14 residues in the CDR3. The CDR3 sequence: CAIRSGTSEETQYF. The CDR3 nucleotides read TGTGCCATCAGATCCGGGACTAGCGAGGAGACCCAGTACTTC.

This chain connects TRBV4-1 to TRBJ1-5; a possible D gene is TRBD1 (5 bases). This CDR3 contains 15 residues. The V and J ends lost 0 bases and 3 bases respectively, with 9 bases between them. CDR1 and CDR2 (germline): MGHRA, YSYEKL. CDR3 in amino acids: CASSQEGGFNQPQHF. For the CDR3, the DNA is TGCGCCAGCAGCCAAGAGGGGGGGTTCAATCAGCCCCAGCATTTT.

The genes are TRBV19 and TRBJ2-2, with 7 positions matching TRBD1. Germline CDR1 is LNHDA and CDR2 is SQIVND (reference sequence). The CDR3 totals 15 residues. J lost 5 bases, V lost 5 bases, and 8 bases had no gene match. The CDR3 region is CASSYRDRDTGELFF. The CDR3 DNA reads TGTGCCAGTAGTTACCGGGACAGAGATACCGGGGAGCTGTTTTTT.

CDR3 DNA: TGTGCCAGCAGCTTGCAGTCAGGGGTTAATGAAAAACTGTTTTTT. Protein: CASSLQSGVNEKLFF. V is TRBV5-5 and J is TRBJ1-4, with D perhaps TRBD1 (6 bases). With 1 base removed from V and 4 bases from J, the gap between germline ends came to 11 bases. Per the germline V gene, CDR1 is SGHKS and CDR2 is YYEKEE (reference sequence). The CDR3 length is 15 residues.

The V gene is TRBV2, the J gene TRBJ2-6; D unresolved. V was trimmed by 6 bases and J by 0 bases, leaving 12 bases between them. CDR1 and CDR2 from the germline V gene are SNHLY and FYNNEI. This CDR3 has 16 residues. CDR3 nucleotides: TGTGCCAGCAGGACGGACGGCAACTCTGGGGCCAACGTCCTGACTTTC. This codes for CASRTDGNSGANVLTF.

The V call is TRBV20-1, the J call TRBJ2-3; 8 bases are a match to TRBD2. The CDR3 contains 15 residues. V lost 1 base, J lost 4 bases, and 7 bases stayed unmatched. Germline V gene lookup returns CDR1 DFQATT and CDR2 SNEGSKA (reference sequence). The CDR3: CSARVSGEIPDTQYF. The CDR3 DNA follows: TGCAGTGCTAGAGTTAGCGGGGAAATACCAGATACGCAGTATTTT.

J is TRBJ2-2 and V is TRBV19; 9 positions match TRBD2. V dropped 10 bases and J dropped 7; count of bases not matched to a gene: 10. CDR3 length: 14 amino acids. Germline-derived CDR1 and CDR2 are LNHDA and SQIVND (reference sequence). This CDR3 is CATKRRGGRGELFF. The CDR3 DNA reads TGTGCCACAAAGAGGCGGGGGGGCCGCGGGGAGCTGTTTTTT.

The gene calls are TRBV9 and TRBJ1-5, with D maybe TRBD1 (5 bases). Looked up from germline, CDR1 is SGDLS and CDR2 is YYNGEE. Trimming left V 0 bases short and J 5 bases short, with 6 bases between. The CDR3 covers 13 residues. CDR3 nucleotide sequence: TGTGCCAGCAGCGTAGAGGGGCATCAGCCCCAGCATTTT. This codes for CASSVEGHQPQHF.

This clonotype was counted a single time. The junction departs from the called germline gene at one end, perhaps through a read error. The chain has TRBV7-3 and TRBJ1-4; D is undetermined. This CDR3 contains 15 residues. Germline values: CDR1 SGHTA, CDR2 FQGTGA. CDR3 in amino acids: CASSLNGQPGENLFF. CDR3 bases: TGTGCCAGCAGCTTAAATGGGCAGCCAGGCGAAAACCTGTTTTTT.

This chain links TRBV24-1 with TRBJ2-5; 10 bases align to TRBD2. V lost 10 bases to trimming and J lost 5 bases; unmatched junction nucleotides: 6. In germline, CDR1 is KGHDR, CDR2 SFDVKD. The CDR3 length is 13 residues. CDR3 in amino acids: CATRAGGFETQYF. The CDR3, as DNA: TGTGCCACACGAGCGGGGGGGTTCGAGACCCAGTACTTC.

V and J are TRBV6-5 and TRBJ1-1, with D perhaps matching TRBD1 (6 bases). Germline values: CDR1 MNHEY, CDR2 SVGAGI. The CDR3 sequence is 13 residues long. The V end lost 6 bases, the J end lost 3 bases, and 11 bases lay between the germline ends. The CDR3, as DNA: TGTGCCAGCAGGCCGACAGGCGACACTGAAGCTTTCTTT. Its translation: CASRPTGDTEAFF.

The gene calls are TRBV27 and TRBJ2-2, with TRBD1 identical over 8 bases. The CDR3 sequence is 16 residues long. Trimming removed 5 bases from V and 5 bases from J; junction bases left unmatched: 10. CDR1 and CDR2 from the germline V gene are MNHEY and SMNVEV (reference sequence). Written as DNA, the CDR3 is TGTGCCAGCAGTGTACAGACAGGGGTAGGGACCGGGGAGCTGTTTTTT. Translating it yields CASSVQTGVGTGELFF.